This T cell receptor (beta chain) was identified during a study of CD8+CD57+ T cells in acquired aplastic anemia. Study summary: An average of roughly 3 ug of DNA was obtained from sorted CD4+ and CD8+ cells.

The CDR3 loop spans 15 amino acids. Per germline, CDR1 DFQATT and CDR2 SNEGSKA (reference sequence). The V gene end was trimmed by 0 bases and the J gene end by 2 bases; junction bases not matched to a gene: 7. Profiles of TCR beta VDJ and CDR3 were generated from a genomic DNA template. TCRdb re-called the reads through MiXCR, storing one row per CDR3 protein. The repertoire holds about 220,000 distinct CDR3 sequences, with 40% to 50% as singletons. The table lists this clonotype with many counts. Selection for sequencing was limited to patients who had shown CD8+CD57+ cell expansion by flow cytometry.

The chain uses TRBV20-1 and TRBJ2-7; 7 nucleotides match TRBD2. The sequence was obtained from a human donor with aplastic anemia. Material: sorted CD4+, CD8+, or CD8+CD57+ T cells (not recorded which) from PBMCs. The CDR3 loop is CSARDTGLRPYEQYF. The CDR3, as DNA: TGCAGTGCTAGAGATACGGGACTAAGACCCTACGAGCAGTACTTC.